The 5 T cell receptor beta chains presented below share a single source sample, sequenced in a study of blood T cells in healthy people across ages. A sample-barcoded 5' primer and a J-beta primer mix were used in a second PCR of roughly 6 to 11 cycles. One entry per CDR3 protein, called by TCRdb with MiXCR from the 5' RACE reads. The top ten clones hold 15% of a sample with about 650,000 distinct CDR3 sequences, about 30% of them seen once. Input material: blood. The source of these receptors is an elderly woman in good health.

In the case of this clonotype: A single base separates this from a much larger clone, so it may be a read error. The chain employs TRBV6-4 and TRBJ2-1; 14 positions match TRBD2. The J call may be incorrect, as the DNA end agrees better with TRBJ2-7. Germline V lookup: CDR1 MRHNA, CDR2 SNTAGT. The CDR3 sequence is 21 residues long. CDR3 loop: CASSTGGLAGESPRWPHEQYF. Written as DNA, the CDR3 is TGTGCCAGCAGTACAGGGGGACTAGCGGGGGAGAGTCCCAGGTGGCCCCACGAGCAGTACTTC.

This clonotype was observed at least ten times. The chain joins TRBV6-6 to TRBJ2-7; D perhaps matches TRBD2 (6 bases). Germline V gene lookup returns CDR1 MNHNY and CDR2 SVGAGI (reference sequence). The V and J ends lost 2 bases and 7 bases respectively, with 15 bases between them. CDR3 length: 14 residues. CDR3 region: CASSYGVAGWEQYF. The CDR3 DNA sequence: TGTGCCAGCAGTTACGGGGTGGCGGGGTGGGAGCAGTACTTC.

In its sample, this clonotype was seen once. One base away lies a much larger clone, so this may be a sequencing read error. The chain recombines TRBV5-4 with TRBJ2-4; D gene uncertain. The J call may be incorrect, as the DNA end agrees better with TRBJ2-7. The CDR3 consists of 14 residues. CDR1 and CDR2 from the germline V gene are SGHNT and YYREEE (reference sequence). The CDR3 DNA follows: TGTGCCAGCAACACCCAGGATCCAGCCTACGAGCAGTACTTC. Translated: CASNTQDPAYEQYF.

The gene calls are TRBV20-1 and TRBJ2-1; 7 bases are a match to TRBD1. Germline V gene lookup returns CDR1 DFQATT and CDR2 SNEGSKA (reference sequence). Germline trimming cut 0 bases from V and 8 bases from J; bases unmatched to any gene: 10. This CDR3 comprises 15 residues. The DNA of the CDR3 is TGCAGTGCTAGAGAATGGGACAGTGCCGGACATGAGCAGTTCTTC. This translates into CSAREWDSAGHEQFF.

This clonotype showed up many times. J is TRBJ1-1 and V is TRBV5-1; a possible D gene is TRBD1 (6 bases). From germline, CDR1 is SGHRS and CDR2 YFSETQ. V lost 4 bases and J 5 bases, leaving 21 bases between the germline ends. The CDR3 is 16 amino acids. CDR3 region: CASSPTNFRGGTEAFF. The DNA of the CDR3 is TGCGCCAGCAGCCCGACTAACTTCAGGGGAGGGACTGAAGCTTTCTTT. The full variable domain, rest sourced from reference TRBV5-1 and TRBJ1-1, is KAGVTQTPRYLIKTRGQQVTLSCSPISGHRSVSWYQQTPGQGLQFLFEYFSETQRNKGNFPGRFSGRQFSNSRSEMNVSTLELGDSALYLCASSPTNFRGGTEAFFGQGTRLTVV.